Listed here are 18 T cell receptor beta chains from one sample, sequenced in a study of shared clonotypes between healthy human individuals. The assay was immunoSEQ multiplex PCR, and TCRdb's table has in-frame clones only and misses some. The repertoire consists of 800,000 to 950,000 clones, with 96% occurring once and the leading ten covering over 0.2%. The naive CD8 population came from CD45RO-negative cells selected for CCR7, without terminally differentiated effector memory CD45RA+ cells. Sequences were obtained from naive CD8+ T cells sorted from blood. These receptors all stem from a man aged 30 to 39 in good health.

The DNA of the CDR3 is TGCGCCAGCAGCCAACCCGGTACCTACGAGCAGTACTTC. The encoded protein is CASSQPGTYEQYF. The chain is built from TRBV4-1 and TRBJ2-7; D is ambiguous. The germline V gene has CDR1 MGHRA and CDR2 YSYEKL. The CDR3 has 13 amino acids. V lost 2 bases to trimming and J lost 2 bases, with 7 bases between them.

This chain joins TRBV7-9 and TRBJ2-7; D is perhaps TRBD1 (6 bases). With 8 bases removed from V and 2 bases from J, the gap between germline ends came to 13 bases. There are 13 residues in the CDR3. Germline V gives CDR1 SEHNR, CDR2 FQNEAQ (reference sequence). CDR3 loop: CASRPDRPYEQYF. The CDR3 coding sequence is TGTGCCAGCCGTCCGGACAGACCCTACGAGCAGTACTTC.

A note on this clone: Other DNA sequences in the sample encode the same CDR3. The chain recombines TRBV14 with TRBJ2-7; D is unresolved. V was shortened by 0 bases and J by 3 bases, with 6 bases between the two germline ends. Germline assignment: CDR1 SGHDN and CDR2 FVKESK. The CDR3 contains 13 residues. CDR3 coding DNA: TGTGCCAGCAGCCAAGATTTGGGCTACGAGCAGTACTTC. Its protein is CASSQDLGYEQYF.

A word on this clone: Additional DNA sequences in this sample encode the identical CDR3. The J gene is TRBJ2-7, the V gene TRBV5-4, with 7 bases matching TRBD1. This CDR3 is built from 14 residues. V was clipped by 4 bases and J by 3 bases; unmatched bases: 7. Germline V lookup: CDR1 SGHNT, CDR2 YYREEE (reference sequence). The CDR3 DNA reads as TGTGCCAGCAGCCCCCAAGGGGGCAGCTACGAGCAGTACTTC. Translating it yields CASSPQGGSYEQYF.

This clone has only one observation. The chain carries TRBV4-3 and TRBJ2-7; possibly TRBD2 for D (6 bases). V gave up 0 bases and J gave up 8 bases, with 14 bases separating them. CDR1 LGHNA and CDR2 YSLEER come from the germline V gene. There are 14 residues in the CDR3. The CDR3 DNA is TGCGCCAGCAGCCAAGATCGGGGGAACACTAAGCAGTACTTC. This codes for CASSQDRGNTKQYF.

The chain employs TRBV10-3 and TRBJ2-7; possible D gene TRBD1, 7 bases. Trimming stripped 6 bases from V and 5 bases from J, with 20 bases between. Germline V CDR1 and CDR2: ENHRY, SYGVKD. CDR3 length: 15 amino acids. CDR3 DNA: TGTGCCATCAGACTCAGGGGGGCCTTAGGACACGAGCAGTACTTC. It translates to CAIRLRGALGHEQYF.

The gene calls are TRBV11-2 and TRBJ2-7; 13 bases map to TRBD2. Germline V gene lookup returns CDR1 SGHAT and CDR2 FQNNGV. Trimming took 5 bases from V and 2 from J; bases not matched to a gene: 9. CDR3 length: 17 residues. CDR3 DNA sequence: TGTGCCAGCAGCACACCGACACTAGCGGGAGGGGCCTACGAGCAGTACTTC. As protein: CASSTPTLAGGAYEQYF. The whole variable domain, filled in from reference TRBV11-2 and TRBJ2-7, reads EAGVAQSPRYKIIEKRQSVAFWCNPISGHATLYWYQQILGQGPKLLIQFQNNGVVDDSQLPKDRFSAERLKGVDSTLKIQPAKLEDSAVYLCASSTPTLAGGAYEQYFGPGTRLTVT.

In DNA, the CDR3 is TGTGCCAGCAGATACCTCATCTACGAGCAGTACTTC. It encodes CASRYLIYEQYF. V usage is TRBV11-2 and J usage is TRBJ2-7; D gene uncertain. V was cut by 6 bases and J by 3 bases, with 9 bases left in between. The germline V gene has CDR1 SGHAT and CDR2 FQNNGV. CDR3 size: 12 residues.

The J gene is TRBJ2-1, the V gene TRBV7-9; the match to TRBD2 covers 9 bases. Germline V gene sequence: CDR1 SEHNR, CDR2 FQNEAQ (reference sequence). The CDR3 is made up of 15 amino acids. Trimming at V came to 5 bases and at J to 7 bases, leaving 9 bases not matched to a gene. CDR3 amino acids: CASSLGAGGLNEQFF. In DNA, the CDR3 is TGTGCCAGCAGCCTGGGGGCGGGAGGGCTTAATGAGCAGTTCTTC.

The V gene is TRBV5-1, the J gene TRBJ1-1; D not certain. CDR1 SGHRS and CDR2 YFSETQ come from the germline V gene. CDR3 size: 13 residues. Trimming shortened V by 4 bases and J by 2 bases, and 9 bases separated the two germline ends. CDR3 region: CASSSPYNTEAFF. The CDR3 DNA reads as TGCGCCAGCAGCAGCCCCTACAACACTGAAGCTTTCTTT. The full variable domain, with the rest looked up from reference TRBV5-1 and TRBJ1-1, is KAGVTQTPRYLIKTRGQQVTLSCSPISGHRSVSWYQQTPGQGLQFLFEYFSETQRNKGNFPGRFSGRQFSNSRSEMNVSTLELGDSALYLCASSSPYNTEAFFGQGTRLTVV.

The gene calls are TRBV6-5 and TRBJ1-1; D unresolved. CDR3 length equals 14 residues. Germline CDR1 reads MNHEY; CDR2 reads SVGAGI. V was pared by 2 bases and J by 3 bases, with 10 bases between. The CDR3 is CASSYGSFDTEAFF. CDR3 in DNA: TGTGCCAGCAGTTACGGGAGTTTCGACACTGAAGCTTTCTTT.

This chain joins TRBV7-9 and TRBJ2-2; D is uncertain. This CDR3 contains 16 residues. From germline, CDR1 is SEHNR and CDR2 FQNEAQ (reference sequence). The V and J ends lost 4 bases and 0 bases respectively, with 12 bases between them. The CDR3 here is CASSYPSSPNTGELFF. The CDR3 nucleotides read TGTGCCAGCAGCTACCCCAGTTCGCCGAACACCGGGGAGCTGTTTTTT.

V is TRBV10-2 and J is TRBJ2-7; D tentatively reads TRBD1 or TRBD2 (5 bases each). The germline V gene encodes CDR1 WSHSY and CDR2 SAAADI. Trimming took off 6 bases at V and 5 bases at J, with 11 bases between the two ends. The CDR3 extends over 12 amino acids. The CDR3 spells CASSRMGDEQYF. In nucleotides, the CDR3 is TGCGCCAGCAGCCGAATGGGGGACGAGCAGTACTTC.

The chain links TRBV11-2 to TRBJ2-7; the D gene is possibly TRBD2 (6 bases). The CDR3 sequence is 15 residues long. With 7 bases removed from V and 4 bases from J, the gap between germline ends came to 20 bases. Germline-derived CDR1 and CDR2 are SGHAT and FQNNGV. CDR3 residues: CASTSLVGGTYEQYF. CDR3 bases: TGTGCCAGCACCTCTCTAGTCGGAGGGACTTACGAGCAGTACTTC.

This clone was recorded a few times. The chain combines TRBV7-9 with TRBJ2-7; 9 nucleotides match TRBD1. Looked up from germline, CDR1 is SEHNR and CDR2 is FQNEAQ (reference sequence). With V trimmed by 1 base and J by 2 bases, 9 bases remained unmatched. The CDR3 contains 17 residues. The CDR3 nucleotides read TGTGCCAGCAGCTTAGTTAGGGGAGGGGACAGGGCCTACGAGCAGTACTTC. The encoded protein is CASSLVRGGDRAYEQYF.

This chain joins TRBV4-1 and TRBJ1-2; the D gene is possibly TRBD1 (5 bases). CDR3 length equals 16 residues. Germline-derived CDR1 and CDR2 are MGHRA and YSYEKL. V was clipped by 0 bases and J by 7 bases, with 18 bases between them. The CDR3 reads CASSQDSGAYLSGYTF. The DNA of the CDR3 is TGCGCCAGCAGCCAAGATTCTGGGGCATATCTATCTGGCTACACCTTC.

V and J are TRBV30 and TRBJ2-7, with D unresolved. Germline V gives CDR1 GTSNPN, CDR2 SVGIG (reference sequence). With 2 bases removed from V and 3 bases from J, the gap between germline ends came to 8 bases. The CDR3 contains 12 residues. The CDR3 sequence: CAWSSANYEQYF. The CDR3 bases are TGTGCCTGGAGTTCCGCCAACTACGAGCAGTACTTC. Full variable domain (outside the CDR3, taken from reference TRBV30 and TRBJ2-7): SQTIHQWPATLVQPVGSPLSLECTVEGTSNPNLYWYRQAAGRGLQLLFYSVGIGQISSEVPQNLSASRPQDRQFILSSKKLLLSDSGFYLCAWSSANYEQYFGPGTRLTVT.

The chain links TRBV4-1 to TRBJ2-3; TRBD2 matches at 8 bases. CDR1 and CDR2 from the germline V gene are MGHRA and YSYEKL. The junction had 7 bases not matched to a gene; V was cut back by 3 bases and J by 5 bases. CDR3 length: 15 residues. CDR3 sequence reads: CASSHSPGLEDTQYF. The CDR3 DNA follows: TGCGCCAGCAGCCATTCTCCGGGACTAGAAGATACGCAGTATTTT.